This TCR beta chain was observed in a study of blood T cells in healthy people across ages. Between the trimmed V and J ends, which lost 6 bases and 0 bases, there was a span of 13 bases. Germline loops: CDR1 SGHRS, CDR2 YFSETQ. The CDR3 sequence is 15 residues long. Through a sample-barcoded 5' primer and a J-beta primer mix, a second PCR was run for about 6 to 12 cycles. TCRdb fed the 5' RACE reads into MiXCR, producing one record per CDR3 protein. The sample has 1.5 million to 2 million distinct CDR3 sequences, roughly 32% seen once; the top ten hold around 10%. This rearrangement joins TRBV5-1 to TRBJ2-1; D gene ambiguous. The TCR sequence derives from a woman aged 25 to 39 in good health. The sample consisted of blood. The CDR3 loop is CASTWSMSSYNEQFF. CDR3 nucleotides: TGCGCCAGCACCTGGTCCATGAGCTCCTACAATGAGCAGTTCTTC.